Sequencing of this T cell receptor beta chain was carried out in a study of T-cell reconstitution after alpha-beta-depleted transplantation in children. Study-level results: T-cell counts and diversity were attributed mostly to newly produced T cells one year after transplant.

Trimming pared 2 bases from V and 6 bases from J, leaving 14 bases between. Germline V lookup: CDR1 SGDLS, CDR2 YYNGEE. This CDR3 contains 14 residues. Concerning this clonotype itself: The antigen remains undetermined.

As it was prepared, the TCRbeta library received unique molecular identifiers. MiXCR, run by TCRdb on the PCR reads, gives a single entry per CDR3 protein. This sample has 110,000 or so distinct CDR3 sequences, with 5.5% to 7% found just once. The material sequenced was PBMCs, mostly from graft donor cells, taken 360 days after TCRalphabeta/CD19-depleted stem cell transplant. J is TRBJ1-2 and V is TRBV9; unclear D gene. The sequence came from a male patient between 2 and 10 years old who had a stem cell transplant for acute lymphoblastic leukemia, so the T cells may come from the graft donor. The CDR3 loop reads CASSVPGRSDGYTF. Here the CDR3 DNA reads TGTGCCAGCAGCGTCCCGGGCCGGAGCGATGGCTACACCTTC.